This entry lists 21 T cell receptor beta chains sequenced from one sample in a study of human T cells and chemical hapten exposure (dated by TCRdb to the early 2020s). The time point label on this specimen signifies: patch test 3, about 24 weeks after DPC sensitization. The treatment or condition label corresponds to: therapeutic diphenylcyclopropenone sensitization with weekly scalp DPC. Libraries were built with RACE. This sample was sequenced with a NextSeq 500. The public reads were quality trimmed at Q25 with fastp and then assembled into clones with MiXCR by TCRdb, keeping productive beta chains. CDR3 protein sequences are deduplicated, and each keeps its most common genes and DNA. The sample includes approximately 97,000 distinct CDR3 sequences, with 25% to 35% observed a single time. The top ten clones comprise around 10% of the sample. Sequences were derived from whole blood, sampled in connection with sensitization to the hapten diphenylcyclopropenone (DPC). These receptors were obtained from a man aged 40-50 years with alopecia areata. Some clones in this sample may be carry-over from other donors' samples.

The chain combines TRBV27 with TRBJ2-5; 8 nucleotides match TRBD2. Trimming took 3 bases from V and 4 from J; bases not matched to a gene: 7. CDR3 length: 15 residues. Germline V gene lookup returns CDR1 MNHEY and CDR2 SMNVEV (reference sequence). CDR3 residues: CASSFFGGEGETQYF. CDR3 nucleotide sequence: TGTGCCAGCAGTTTCTTCGGGGGGGAGGGAGAGACCCAGTACTTC.

V gene TRBV10-3 combines with J gene TRBJ2-1; 11 bases are a match to TRBD2. The germline V gene encodes CDR1 ENHRY and CDR2 SYGVKD. The CDR3 totals 14 residues. V gave up 2 bases and J gave up 7 bases; unmatched junction bases: 1. In DNA form, the CDR3 reads TGTGCCATCAGTGAGCTAGCGGGAGGTAATGAGCAGTTCTTC. This translates into CAISELAGGNEQFF.

J is TRBJ2-1 and V is TRBV3-1, with unresolved D. Trimming left V 5 bases short and J 5 bases short, with 16 bases between. The V gene's germline CDR1 is LGHDT and CDR2 YNNKEL (reference sequence). CDR3 size: 15 residues. CDR3 nucleotides: TGTGCCAGCAGCGTCCTAACTACGTCAAACAATGAGCAGTTCTTC. This translates into CASSVLTTSNNEQFF.

The chain links TRBV6-1 to TRBJ1-6, with TRBD1 matching over 8 bases. The V and J ends lost 6 bases and 9 bases, in that order; junction bases with no gene match: 10. CDR1 and CDR2 from the germline V gene are MNHNS and SASEGT. The CDR3 runs to 15 residues. This chain's CDR3 is CASSPTQGVVSPLHF. In nucleotides, the CDR3 is TGTGCCAGCAGCCCCACACAGGGGGTGGTTTCACCCCTCCACTTT.

The V and J genes are TRBV4-1 and TRBJ1-4, with a weak D call TRBD1 (6 bases). Germline CDR1 and CDR2: MGHRA and YSYEKL. The CDR3 is 17 residues long. V gave up 1 base and J gave up 1 base, with 13 bases separating them. CDR3 sequence reads: CASSQAGQGLTNEKLFF. CDR3 DNA: TGCGCCAGCAGCCAAGCCGGGCAGGGGCTAACTAATGAAAAACTGTTTTTT.

This chain connects TRBV6-4 to TRBJ1-1, with D perhaps TRBD1 (6 bases). Trimming pared 2 bases from V and 11 bases from J, leaving 12 bases between. The CDR3 length is 12 residues. CDR1 and CDR2 (germline): MRHNA, SNTAGT. The DNA of the CDR3 is TGTGCCAGCAGTGACGGGGGGCGGAGGGCTTTCTTT. This gives the protein CASSDGGRRAFF.

This rearrangement joins TRBV11-2 to TRBJ1-4; 7 bases line up with TRBD1. The CDR3 is made up of 14 amino acids. The J segment lost 5 bases and the V segment lost 1 base, leaving 1 base of the junction unmatched. Germline lookup yields CDR1 SGHAT and CDR2 FQNNGV. CDR3 DNA: TGTGCCAGCAGCTTAGGGGGACAGAATGAAAAACTGTTTTTT. This gives the protein CASSLGGQNEKLFF.

The genes are TRBV5-1 and TRBJ2-1; D assignment may be TRBD1 or TRBD2 (6 bases each). Looked up from germline, CDR1 is SGHRS and CDR2 is YFSETQ. The CDR3 runs to 15 residues. The ends were cut back, 4 bases at V and 6 bases at J, with 17 bases in the middle. The CDR3 DNA reads TGCGCCAGCAGCCGGGGACACTTGGGGGGCAATGAGCAGTTCTTC. This codes for CASSRGHLGGNEQFF. Combining the CDR3 with reference TRBV5-1 and TRBJ2-1 gives the whole variable domain KAGVTQTPRYLIKTRGQQVTLSCSPISGHRSVSWYQQTPGQGLQFLFEYFSETQRNKGNFPGRFSGRQFSNSRSEMNVSTLELGDSALYLCASSRGHLGGNEQFFGPGTRLTVL.

The chain employs TRBV13 and TRBJ2-6, with 7 bases lining up with TRBD2. The CDR3 runs to 16 residues. The junction had 4 bases not matched to a gene; V was cut back by 5 bases and J by 0 bases. Germline CDR1 PRHDT, CDR2 FYEKMQ (reference sequence). The CDR3 DNA sequence: TGTGCCAGCAGCCGGGGGGAACACTCTGGGGCCAACGTCCTGACTTTC. Encoded protein: CASSRGEHSGANVLTF.

V usage is TRBV20-1 and J usage is TRBJ2-3; 7 bases are a match to TRBD1. V was clipped by 2 bases and J by 0 bases; unmatched bases: 20. CDR3 length: 20 residues. Germline V CDR1 and CDR2: DFQATT, SNEGSKA (reference sequence). CDR3 nucleotides: TGCAGTGCTAGAAGCCTCAACGGACAGGCTCCATCCCCCAGCACAGATACGCAGTATTTT. Residues: CSARSLNGQAPSPSTDTQYF.

This clonotype showed up many times. The V and J genes are TRBV6-5 and TRBJ2-2; D remains ambiguous. The CDR3 sequence is 12 residues long. Germline V gene lookup returns CDR1 MNHEY and CDR2 SVGAGI. Deletions cut 6 bases from V and 4 bases from J, with 6 bases between. CDR3 residues: CASRDTTGELFF. For the CDR3, the DNA is TGTGCCAGCAGAGACACCACCGGGGAGCTGTTTTTT.

The count of this clonotype is one. The chain joins TRBV20-1 to TRBJ2-7; 9 nucleotides align to TRBD1. The ends lost 0 bases at V and 2 bases at J; junction bases unmatched: 20. The V gene's germline CDR1 is DFQATT and CDR2 SNEGSKA (reference sequence). CDR3 length: 20 amino acids. The DNA of the CDR3 is TGCAGTGCTAGAGACGTTTTCCAACAGGGGGCGGGCTCTGATCCCTACGAGCAGTACTTC. Residues: CSARDVFQQGAGSDPYEQYF.

This clonotype was counted only a few times. This sequence joins TRBV7-2 and TRBJ2-3, with a weak D call TRBD1 (5 bases). Trimming shortened V by 5 bases and J by 1 base, and 10 bases separated the two germline ends. Germline CDR1 SGHTA, CDR2 FQGNSA. This CDR3 has 14 residues. The CDR3 DNA reads as TGTGCCAGCAGCACCACGACAGGCACAGATACGCAGTATTTT. Translation: CASSTTTGTDTQYF. Using reference TRBV7-2 and TRBJ2-3 for the parts outside the CDR3, the full variable domain is GAGVSQSPSNKVTEKGKDVELRCDPISGHTALYWYRQSLGQGLEFLIYFQGNSAPDKSGLPSDRFSAERTGGSVSTLTIQRTQQEDSAVYLCASSTTTGTDTQYFGPGTRLTVL.

This sequence joins TRBV7-2 and TRBJ2-5; TRBD1 aligns across 7 bases. V lost 6 bases, J lost 2 bases, and 15 bases stayed unmatched. CDR3 length equals 17 residues. Germline V gives CDR1 SGHTA, CDR2 FQGNSA. The CDR3 region has the DNA TGTGCCAGCAGATCTACCCCTGGACAGGCGAGTCAAGAGACCCAGTACTTC. Protein sequence: CASRSTPGQASQETQYF. Full variable domain (outside the CDR3, taken from reference TRBV7-2 and TRBJ2-5): GAGVSQSPSNKVTEKGKDVELRCDPISGHTALYWYRQSLGQGLEFLIYFQGNSAPDKSGLPSDRFSAERTGGSVSTLTIQRTQQEDSAVYLCASRSTPGQASQETQYFGPGTRLLVL.

This rearrangement joins TRBV24-1 to TRBJ2-3, with 7 bases lining up with TRBD2. With 1 base clipped from V and 4 bases from J, the junction kept 10 bases outside the gene matches. Germline CDR1 reads KGHDR; CDR2 reads SFDVKD. This CDR3 region has 17 residues. The CDR3 nucleotides read TGTGCCACCAGTGATTTTCAGAGCGGGATATCCGCAGATACGCAGTATTTT. This codes for CATSDFQSGISADTQYF.

The chain is built from TRBV6-5 and TRBJ2-5, with 8 bases lining up with TRBD1. The CDR3 totals 15 residues. V was clipped by 0 bases and J by 2 bases; unmatched bases: 2. Germline V gene lookup returns CDR1 MNHEY and CDR2 SVGAGI. Here the CDR3 DNA reads TGTGCCAGCAGTTACTCGAACAGGGGGCAAGAGACCCAGTACTTC. It encodes CASSYSNRGQETQYF.

This clonotype was counted between two and nine times. This sequence joins TRBV7-2 and TRBJ2-1; the match to TRBD2 covers 11 bases. This CDR3 spans 16 amino acids. V trimming: 2 bases; J trimming: 7 bases; junction bases outside the gene matches: 7. CDR1 is SGHTA and CDR2 is FQGNSA in the germline V gene. The CDR3 bases are TGTGCCAGCAGCTTACTTGGAACTAGCGGGAGTAATGAGCAGTTCTTC. It encodes CASSLLGTSGSNEQFF.

A single count supports this clonotype. The V call is TRBV12-3 or TRBV12-4, the J call TRBJ2-5, with a possible D match to TRBD2 (5 bases). Trimming removed 2 bases from V and 5 bases from J, with 12 bases in between. This CDR3 region has 14 residues. Here the CDR3 reads CASSLRDPVETQYF. The DNA of the CDR3 is TGTGCCAGCAGTTTACGGGATCCCGTGGAGACCCAGTACTTC.

The sample holds a few counts of this clonotype. CDR3 in amino acids: CASYGFDTQYF. Here the CDR3 DNA reads TGTGCCAGCTACGGTTTCGATACGCAGTATTTT. The chain joins TRBV2 to TRBJ2-3; D gene uncertain. Trimming took 8 bases from V and 6 from J, leaving 9 bases between them. The CDR3 totals 11 residues. Per germline, CDR1 SNHLY and CDR2 FYNNEI.

This clonotype was seen a handful of times. The chain is built from TRBV24-1 and TRBJ2-2; 7 positions match TRBD2. V was pared by 3 bases and J by 0 bases, with 6 bases of the junction left unmatched. CDR3 size: 17 residues. Germline values: CDR1 KGHDR, CDR2 SFDVKD. The CDR3 region is CATSDPPSGANTGELFF. As DNA, the CDR3 is TGTGCCACCAGTGATCCCCCTAGCGGAGCGAACACCGGGGAGCTGTTTTTT.

This sequence joins TRBV5-6 and TRBJ2-3; TRBD2 agrees at 16 bases. V trimming: 4 bases; J trimming: 4 bases; junction bases outside the gene matches: 6. Germline V gene sequence: CDR1 SGHDT, CDR2 YYEEEE. The CDR3 consists of 17 residues. The CDR3 spells CASSGGTSGGAPDTQYF. CDR3 sequence (DNA): TGTGCCAGCAGCGGGGGGACTAGCGGGGGGGCCCCAGATACGCAGTATTTT.